A selection of T cell receptor beta chains follows, all from one sample in a study of CD8 T cells in Susac syndrome. Each CDR3 protein is one row after TCRdb ran MiXCR on the immunoSEQ multiplex PCR reads. The sample lists 200,000 to 250,000 distinct CDR3 sequences, over 90% occurring once. Sequenced material: CD4+ T cells from PBMCs. The receptor set was obtained from a human donor with Susac syndrome. Each CDR3 is given without its conserved first and last residue.

TRBJ2-6,TRBV24-1,ATAPRSGANVLT
TRBJ1-1,TRBV30,ARKLPQLTEAF
TRBJ2-5,TRBV12-3/TRBV12-4,ASSSRTSAETQY
TRBJ1-5,TRBV7-2,ASSFISVSGYQPQH
TRBJ2-7,TRBV7-7,ASSPGWDRRYEQY
TRBJ1-1,TRBV12-3/TRBV12-4,ASSFIPGTTEAF
TRBJ1-2,TRBV4-3,ASSLGQGAGGYT
TRBJ1-2,TRBV4-3,ASSQVARAYGYT
TRBJ2-2,TRBV6-5,ASSRGGSTGELF
TRBJ1-4,TRBV6-6,ASSTGGSEKLF
TRBJ1-1,TRBV20-1,SARETDDEAF
TRBJ1-1,TRBV7-3,ASRTEGATEAF
TRBJ1-1,TRBV18,ASSPEGPRNTEAF
TRBJ2-2,TRBV5-4,ASSLDAGWDTGELF
TRBJ1-1,TRBV9,ASSVDPGPRNTEAF
TRBJ2-5,TRBV20-1,SARDWTSGQETQY
TRBJ2-3,TRBV20-1,SARDQLRGMSFTDTQY
TRBJ2-1,TRBV3-1,ASSQGTRGEQF
TRBJ1-5,TRBV20-1,SAHPGQGEGQPQH
TRBJ1-1,TRBV6-4,ASRGGNTEAF